The next 21 T cell receptor beta chains were all read from a single sample in a study of cytomegalovirus exposure and HLA in healthy donors (dated by TCRdb to about 2017). Receptor amplification or capture employed the immunoSEQ multiplex PCR assay. A mixture of 60 forward primers for TCR Vbeta segments and 13 reverse primers for TCR Jbeta segments was used in the multiplex PCR. This is the immuneACCESS table as TCRdb keeps it, with only in-frame sequences that have V and J called. A part of the clones is gone; compared with another copy, unresolved V genes explain less than half, and the rest is unexplained. The sample table contains around 140,000 clones; only one count was recorded for about 77% of them. About 1.6% of the sample lies in the top ten. The sequencing input was PBMCs. Receptor source: a female donor in good health and CMV-seronegative.

This chain uses TRBV11-3 with TRBJ2-7, with D possibly being TRBD1 (5 bases). V lost 7 bases and J 1 base, leaving 11 bases between the germline ends. CDR3 length: 13 amino acids. Germline loops: CDR1 SGHNT, CDR2 YENEEA. In DNA form, the CDR3 reads TGTGCCAGCACCCGCACAGGTTCCTACGAGCAGTACTTC. This sequence encodes CASTRTGSYEQYF.

The chain combines TRBV19 with TRBJ2-1; D possibly corresponds to TRBD1 (5 bases). In germline, CDR1 is LNHDA, CDR2 SQIVND (reference sequence). V was cut by 8 bases and J by 3 bases, with 17 bases left in between. This CDR3 has 15 residues. The CDR3 sequence is CASPPCRQGYNEQFF. CDR3 in DNA: TGTGCCAGTCCCCCGTGTAGGCAGGGCTACAATGAGCAGTTCTTC.

This clone has just one count. The chain recombines TRBV27 with TRBJ2-2; TRBD2 matches at 10 bases. The V and J ends lost 2 bases and 2 bases, in that order; junction bases with no gene match: 8. The CDR3 is 18 amino acids. The germline CDR1 and CDR2 sequences are MNHEY and SMNVEV (reference sequence). This CDR3 reads CASSLAASGGLNTGELFF. In DNA, the CDR3 is TGTGCCAGCAGTTTAGCAGCTAGCGGGGGCCTAAACACCGGGGAGCTGTTTTTT.

CDR3 residues: CASGDGMRRRTNEKLFF. The CDR3 bases are TGTGCCAGCGGCGACGGGATGCGTCGGAGAACTAATGAAAAACTGTTTTTT. The V and J genes are TRBV7-6 and TRBJ1-4; D ambiguous. V was clipped by 8 bases and J by 1 base, with 20 bases between them. CDR3 length: 17 amino acids. Per the germline V gene, CDR1 is SGHVS and CDR2 is FNYEAQ.

V and J are TRBV14 and TRBJ1-2; TRBD1 matches at 12 bases. Germline lookup yields CDR1 SGHDN and CDR2 FVKESK. This CDR3 region has 15 residues. J gave up 7 bases and V 5 bases, and 8 bases lay outside the gene matches. CDR3 DNA sequence: TGTGCCAGCAGCGACGGGACAGGGGGCCTCTTTGGCTACACCTTC. Translated, it gives CASSDGTGGLFGYTF.

The rearrangement uses TRBV6-1 and TRBJ1-2, with 8 bases matching TRBD1. This CDR3 has 14 residues. The ends lost 5 bases at V and 7 bases at J; junction bases unmatched: 9. Germline loops: CDR1 MNHNS, CDR2 SASEGT. The CDR3 DNA is TGTGCCAGCAGTTCCGGACAGGGCACCGGTGGCTACACCTTC. Translated: CASSSGQGTGGYTF.

This sequence joins TRBV10-1 and TRBJ2-3; a possible D gene is TRBD2 (5 bases). Between the trimmed V and J ends, which lost 6 bases and 2 bases, there was a span of 12 bases. The CDR3 is 14 residues long. Per the germline V gene, CDR1 is WNHNN and CDR2 is SYGVQD (reference sequence). Here the CDR3 reads CASSPSPYTDTQYF. DNA for the CDR3: TGCGCCAGCAGCCCTAGCCCGTACACAGATACGCAGTATTTT.

The rearrangement links TRBV7-6 to TRBJ2-7; the D gene is possibly TRBD2 (6 bases). Per germline, CDR1 SGHVS and CDR2 FNYEAQ. The CDR3 sequence is 10 residues long. V lost 2 bases and J 11 bases, leaving 7 bases between the germline ends. CDR3 DNA: TGTGCCAGCAGCTTATGGGGGGAGTACTTC. Its protein is CASSLWGEYF. Full variable domain (outside the CDR3, taken from reference TRBV7-6 and TRBJ2-7): GAGVSQSPRYKVTKRGQDVALRCDPISGHVSLYWYRQALGQGPEFLTYFNYEAQQDKSGLPNDRFSAERPEGSISTLTIQRTEQRDSAMYRCASSLWGEYFGPGTRLTVT.

The rearrangement uses TRBV5-1 and TRBJ1-6, with 9 bases fitting TRBD1. This CDR3 contains 15 residues. After removal of 4 bases from V and 8 bases from J, the junction contained 7 bases not matched to a gene. Germline CDR1 SGHRS, CDR2 YFSETQ. The CDR3 DNA is TGCGCCAGCAGCATAGGGGACAGGGAGGATTCACCCCTCCACTTT. This sequence encodes CASSIGDREDSPLHF.

V is TRBV5-1 and J is TRBJ1-1; D gene unclear. Trimming removed 0 bases at V and 2 bases at J, with 11 bases between. Germline values: CDR1 SGHRS, CDR2 YFSETQ. CDR3 size: 15 residues. CDR3 DNA sequence: TGCGCCAGCAGCTTGGAGGGTGGAGGCAACACTGAAGCTTTCTTT. The encoded protein is CASSLEGGGNTEAFF. Full variable domain (remainder filled in from reference TRBV5-1 and TRBJ1-1): KAGVTQTPRYLIKTRGQQVTLSCSPISGHRSVSWYQQTPGQGLQFLFEYFSETQRNKGNFPGRFSGRQFSNSRSEMNVSTLELGDSALYLCASSLEGGGNTEAFFGQGTRLTVV.

This chain links TRBV30 with TRBJ2-5; 9 nucleotides agree with TRBD1. The DNA end favors TRBJ2-7, so the J call may be wrong. Germline V CDR1 and CDR2: GTSNPN, SVGIG (reference sequence). This CDR3 has 14 amino acids. CDR3 DNA: TGTGCCTGGAGTATCCGGACAGGGGCTTCCGAGCAGTACTTC. This translates into CAWSIRTGASEQYF.

J is TRBJ2-1 and V is TRBV30; D remains unclear. The CDR3 is 12 residues long. Trimming removed 4 bases from V and 7 bases from J, with 11 bases in between. The germline V gene has CDR1 GTSNPN and CDR2 SVGIG (reference sequence). In DNA, the CDR3 is TGTGCCTGGAATTCTATCGGGAATGAGCAGTTCTTC. Its translation: CAWNSIGNEQFF.

This clone is a singleton in its sample. The V gene is TRBV5-1, the J gene TRBJ2-2; 10 positions agree with TRBD1. V shed 4 bases, J shed 0 bases, and the junction held 6 bases outside the gene matches. The germline CDR1 and CDR2 sequences are SGHRS and YFSETQ. The CDR3 totals 17 residues. The CDR3 region is CASSRDRGRSNTGELFF. Here the CDR3 DNA reads TGCGCCAGCAGCCGGGACAGGGGACGATCGAACACCGGGGAGCTGTTTTTT.

The chain uses TRBV5-4 and TRBJ2-7; TRBD1 agrees at 11 bases. This CDR3 is built from 14 residues. CDR1 and CDR2 from the germline V gene are SGHNT and YYREEE (reference sequence). J lost 4 bases, V lost 2 bases, and 2 bases had no gene match. CDR3 in DNA: TGTGCCAGCAGCTTCGGGACAGGGGGTTACGAGCAGTACTTC. It specifies CASSFGTGGYEQYF.

CDR3 in DNA: TGTGCCAGCAGTCCCGCGGAGGGGGCCGATCAGCCCCAGCATTTT. This translates into CASSPAEGADQPQHF. This chain connects TRBV27 to TRBJ1-5; TRBD1 matches 7 bases. The V segment lost 5 bases and the J segment 5 bases; nucleotides outside the gene matches: 9. Germline values: CDR1 MNHEY, CDR2 SMNVEV (reference sequence). This CDR3 contains 15 residues.

The chain uses TRBV13 and TRBJ2-1; 10 bases match TRBD2. This CDR3 region has 15 residues. The ends lost 5 bases at V and 3 bases at J; junction bases unmatched: 4. Germline V lookup: CDR1 PRHDT, CDR2 FYEKMQ (reference sequence). This CDR3 is CASSTRTSGYNEQFF. CDR3 bases: TGTGCCAGCAGCACTCGGACTAGCGGCTACAATGAGCAGTTCTTC.

This clone showed up just once. The chain uses TRBV19 and TRBJ2-1; TRBD2 agrees at 10 bases. V dropped 11 bases and J dropped 3; count of bases not matched to a gene: 10. In germline, CDR1 is LNHDA, CDR2 SQIVND (reference sequence). The CDR3 is 15 residues long. The CDR3 reads CALRSSGSNYNEQFF. CDR3 DNA: TGTGCCCTACGTTCTAGCGGGAGTAACTACAATGAGCAGTTCTTC. The entire variable domain, with the rest obtained from reference TRBV19 and TRBJ2-1, is as follows: DGGITQSPKYLFRKEGQNVTLSCEQNLNHDAMYWYRQDPGQGLRLIYYSQIVNDFQKGDIAEGYSVSREKKESFPLTVTSAQKNPTAFYLCALRSSGSNYNEQFFGPGTRLTVL.

This clone has only one observation. The J gene is TRBJ2-7, the V gene TRBV27, with D uncertain. V lost 2 bases to trimming and J lost 6 bases, with 8 bases between them. CDR1 MNHEY and CDR2 SMNVEV come from the germline V gene (reference sequence). The CDR3 covers 12 residues. The CDR3, as DNA: TGTGCCAGCAGTTTAATCACAGCCGAGCAGTACTTC. Translating gives CASSLITAEQYF.

V and J are TRBV12-5 and TRBJ1-2; unclear D gene. This CDR3 comprises 14 residues. Germline V CDR1 and CDR2: LGHNT, FRNRAP. Between the trimmed V and J ends, which lost 3 bases and 11 bases, there was a span of 19 bases. CDR3 in amino acids: CASGFQGPLTGYTF. The CDR3 coding sequence is TGTGCTAGTGGTTTTCAAGGACCTCTAACGGGATACACCTTC.

CDR3 sequence (DNA): TGTGCCACCCACGGAGGCCTCAACCCAGCGGAGCAGTTCTTC. Translated: CATHGGLNPAEQFF. The chain recombines TRBV15 with TRBJ2-1, with TRBD2 as a possible D gene (5 bases). CDR3 length: 14 amino acids. CDR1 is LNHNV, CDR2 YYDKDF, per germline (reference sequence). Between the trimmed V and J ends, which lost 8 bases and 10 bases, there was a span of 21 bases.

CDR3 nucleotides: TGTGCCAGCAGGTCCGGGACAGGGAGCCAAAAACTGTTTTTT. Amino acid sequence: CASRSGTGSQKLFF. The rearrangement uses TRBV28 and TRBJ1-4, with TRBD1 matching 9 bases. CDR1 is MDHEN and CDR2 is SYDVKM in the germline V gene. This CDR3 has 14 amino acids. Losses at the gene ends were 6 bases for V and 9 bases for J; bases not matched to a gene: 8.